This TCR beta chain is from a study of shared clonotypes between healthy human individuals (TCRdb year 2020). With regard to the full study: The cohort included a few men and a couple of women between 18 and 49 years of age. For each donor, three plates each were used for CD4 naive and CD4 memory, two plates were used for CD8 naive, and one plate was used for CD8 memory. To estimate repertoire size and how much clonotypes are shared between individuals, the study performed deep sequencing of blood TCR repertoires from roughly five healthy adults. Different laboratories and diverse techniques were used to prepare libraries and sequence TCR repertoires, to increase sequencing depth and limit assay-specific biases. Leukapheresis yielded between about 0.85 and 9 billion PBMCs per donor. Summary of the overall study and its limitations: The small number of donors limited the genetic and exposure-history diversity represented. Only blood was sampled, and tissue TCR repertoires likely differ from those in blood. Pairwise subsampling indicated that sequencing depth was expected to affect the degree of clonotype sharing among donors. Naive subsets generally had larger estimated clonotype richness than memory subsets did. When several donors were compared, the shared fraction of clonotypes was about 5% for naive CD4, about 4% for naive CD8, 2.3% for memory CD4, and less than 0.45% for memory CD8. Compared with non-shared clonotypes, the clonotypes found in all four sorted-subset donors had higher generation probabilities. Rarefaction of sorted-subset datasets indicated incomplete sequencing despite the large sequencing depth.

Using the deep immunoSEQ assay, TCR CDR3 regions were amplified from genomic DNA by multiplex PCR. For each cell subset, the extracted genomic DNA was distributed evenly across all wells of several immunoSEQ 96-well plates, and each plate served as one replicate. For sorted subsets, around 200 ng genomic DNA, equal to some 30,000 T cell genomes, was loaded into each replicate PCR. The purified libraries were quantified using a Qubit 3.0 fluorometer, sized with a Bioanalyzer 2100, and then quantified again using the KAPA Library Quantification kit. Every immunoSEQ 96-well plate was sequenced on a dedicated single-read 150-cycle Illumina NextSeq 550 flow cell. The paper's processing steps were these. Because the immunoSEQ output included only junctional sequences and no quality scores, the filtering could not be the same as the filtering used for full-length reads. Sequences were annotated with PyIR, a Python wrapper for IgBLAST v1.9, using IMGT germline references to assign V/J genes and CDR3. Reads were removed for weak V/J assignments (E-value above 1e-6), missing CDR3, stop codons, out-of-frame junctions, or ambiguous translated residues. A V3J clonotype was defined by an identical inferred V gene, J gene, and CDR3 amino acid sequence. To compute the percentage overlap between repertoires, the number of shared unique clonotypes was divided by the size of the smaller repertoire. Repertoire richness was assessed with RTK rarefaction, the Chao1 estimator, and Recon v2.1 estimates of unobserved clonotypes. OLGA was used to compute generation probabilities for all TCRbeta clonotypes that the gDNA method yielded from a few donors. The immuneACCESS repertoire file appears here via TCRdb, limited to in-frame rearrangements. These files lack a portion of the clones; in checked studies, under half of the deficit traces to unresolved V genes, and the cause of the others is not known. V and J calls and clone size follow that table, whereas D and trimming were derived from the DNA. The sample data list 950,000 to 1,300,000 clones, and 75% of these were observed just once. The ten largest clones represent around 1.5% of the sample.

The donors were healthy, HIV-negative adults who had no recently reported acute infections or vaccinations. Every donor was a Caucasian adult residing in Nashville, Tennessee, USA. CD4+ T cells were enriched by magnetic negative selection, after which naive cells were positively selected on CD45RA and the negative fraction was taken as the memory subset. After blood collection by leukapheresis, PBMCs were isolated using Ficoll-Histopaque density gradient centrifugation and then cryopreserved in the vapor phase of liquid nitrogen. Analytical flow cytometry was used to check the purity and quantity of every magnetically sorted T cell population. Genomic DNA was isolated from every sorted fraction and measured by UV absorbance on a Nanodrop 2000c. Of note for this clone: Its target antigen remains unknown. No clone much larger than this one lies a single base away; base qualities are absent.

The sequenced sample consisted of memory CD4+ T cells sorted from blood. The label giving this sample's cell subset or site can be read as: CD45RA-negative fraction. The clonotype comes from a man aged 18 to 29 in good health.

CDR3 sequence: CASMYRENEQFF. The DNA is as follows: TGCGCCAGCATGTACCGGGAGAATGAGCAGTTCTTC. In this chain, TRBV5-1 is recombined with TRBJ2-1; the D gene is perhaps TRBD2, from 6 matching bases. Deletion took 6 bases off V and 7 bases off J, with a span of 11 bases between the germline ends. Taken from the germline V gene, the CDR1 and CDR2 loops are SGHRS and YFSETQ. Taken from cysteine to phenylalanine, the CDR3 has 12 residues. Only the CDR3 portion is preserved as DNA: 36 bases, with reading frame beginning at the first base.